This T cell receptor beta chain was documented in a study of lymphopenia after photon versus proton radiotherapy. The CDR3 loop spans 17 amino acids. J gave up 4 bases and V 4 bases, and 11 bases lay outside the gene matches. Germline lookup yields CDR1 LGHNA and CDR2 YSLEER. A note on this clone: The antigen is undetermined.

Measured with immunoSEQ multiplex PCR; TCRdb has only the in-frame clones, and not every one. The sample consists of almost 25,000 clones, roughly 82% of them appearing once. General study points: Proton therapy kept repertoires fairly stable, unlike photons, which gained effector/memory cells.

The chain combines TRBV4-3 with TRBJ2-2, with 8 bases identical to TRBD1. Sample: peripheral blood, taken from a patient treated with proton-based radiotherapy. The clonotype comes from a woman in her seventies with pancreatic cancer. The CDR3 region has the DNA TGCGCCAGCAGCCGCCAGCAGGGGGCGAGGGGCACCGGGGAGCTGTTTTTT. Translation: CASSRQQGARGTGELFF.